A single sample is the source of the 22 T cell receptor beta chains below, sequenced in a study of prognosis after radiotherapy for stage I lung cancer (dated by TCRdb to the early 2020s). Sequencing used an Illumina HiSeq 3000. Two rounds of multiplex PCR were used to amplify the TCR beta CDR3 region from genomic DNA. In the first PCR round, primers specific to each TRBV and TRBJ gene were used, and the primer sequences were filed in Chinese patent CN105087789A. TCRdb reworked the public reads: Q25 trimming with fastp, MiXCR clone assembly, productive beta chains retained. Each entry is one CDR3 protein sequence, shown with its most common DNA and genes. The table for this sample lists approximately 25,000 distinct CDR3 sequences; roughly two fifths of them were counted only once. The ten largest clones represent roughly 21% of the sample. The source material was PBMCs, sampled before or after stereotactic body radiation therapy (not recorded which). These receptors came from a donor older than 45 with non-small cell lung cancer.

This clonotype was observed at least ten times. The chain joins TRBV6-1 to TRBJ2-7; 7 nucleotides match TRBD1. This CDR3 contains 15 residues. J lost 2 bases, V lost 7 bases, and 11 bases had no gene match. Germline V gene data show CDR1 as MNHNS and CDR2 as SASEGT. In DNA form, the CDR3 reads TGTGCCAGCAATGCCGCCGGGACAGCGGCCTACGAGCAGTACTTC. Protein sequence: CASNAAGTAAYEQYF.

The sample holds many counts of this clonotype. CDR3 coding DNA: TGTGCCAGCAGTTTATCTTGGGGGGCGGGGCAGTTCTTC. Translated: CASSLSWGAGQFF. The V gene is TRBV27, the J gene TRBJ2-1, with D perhaps assigned TRBD1 or TRBD2 (6 bases each). Between the trimmed V and J ends, which lost 0 bases and 12 bases, there was a span of 12 bases. The germline gives CDR1 MNHEY, CDR2 SMNVEV (reference sequence). The CDR3 loop spans 13 amino acids.

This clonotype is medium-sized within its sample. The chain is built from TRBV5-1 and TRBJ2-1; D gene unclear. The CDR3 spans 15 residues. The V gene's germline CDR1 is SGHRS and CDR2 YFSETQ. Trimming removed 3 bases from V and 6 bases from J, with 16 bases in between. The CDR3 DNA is TGCGCCAGCAGCTGGATTATAGCCGGTATCAATGAGCAGTTCTTC. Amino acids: CASSWIIAGINEQFF.

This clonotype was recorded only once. The chain's CDR3 is CASSLLAGELSYNEQFF. CDR3 nucleotide sequence: TGTGCCAGCAGCTTGTTAGCGGGGGAGCTCTCCTACAATGAGCAGTTCTTC. The genes are TRBV5-6 and TRBJ2-1; 9 bases are shared with TRBD2. V lost 1 base to trimming and J lost 0 bases; unmatched junction nucleotides: 5. Germline V gene sequence: CDR1 SGHDT, CDR2 YYEEEE. The CDR3 consists of 17 residues.

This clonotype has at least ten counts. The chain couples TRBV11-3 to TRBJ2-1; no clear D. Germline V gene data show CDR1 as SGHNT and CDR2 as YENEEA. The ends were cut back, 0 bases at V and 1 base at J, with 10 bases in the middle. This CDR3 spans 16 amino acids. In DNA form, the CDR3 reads TGTGCCAGCAGCTTAGATCTCGACTTATCCTACAATGAGCAGTTCTTC. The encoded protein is CASSLDLDLSYNEQFF. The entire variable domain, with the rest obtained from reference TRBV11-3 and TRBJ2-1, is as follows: EAGVVQSPRYKIIEKKQPVAFWCNPISGHNTLYWYLQNLGQGPELLIRYENEEAVDDSQLPKDRFSAERLKGVDSTLKIQPAELGDSAVYLCASSLDLDLSYNEQFFGPGTRLTVL.

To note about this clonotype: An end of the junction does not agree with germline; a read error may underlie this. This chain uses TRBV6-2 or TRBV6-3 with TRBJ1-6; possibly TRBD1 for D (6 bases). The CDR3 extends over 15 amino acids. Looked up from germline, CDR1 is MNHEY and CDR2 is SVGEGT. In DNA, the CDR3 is TGTGCCAGCAGACCTAGGGGGGAAAGGCGATCACCCCTCCGCTTT. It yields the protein CASRPRGERRSPLRF.

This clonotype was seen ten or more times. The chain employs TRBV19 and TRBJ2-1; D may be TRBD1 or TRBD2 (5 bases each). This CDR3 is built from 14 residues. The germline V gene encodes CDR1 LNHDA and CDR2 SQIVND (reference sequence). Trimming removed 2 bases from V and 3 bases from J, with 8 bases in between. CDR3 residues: CASSIRDLYNEQFF. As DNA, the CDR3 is TGTGCCAGTAGTATACGGGACCTCTACAATGAGCAGTTCTTC.

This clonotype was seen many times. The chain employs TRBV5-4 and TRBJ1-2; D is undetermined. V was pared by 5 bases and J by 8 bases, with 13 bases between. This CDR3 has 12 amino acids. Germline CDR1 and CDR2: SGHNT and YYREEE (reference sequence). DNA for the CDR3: TGTGCCAGCAGTCAAGCGTCCTACGGCTACACCTTC. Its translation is CASSQASYGYTF.

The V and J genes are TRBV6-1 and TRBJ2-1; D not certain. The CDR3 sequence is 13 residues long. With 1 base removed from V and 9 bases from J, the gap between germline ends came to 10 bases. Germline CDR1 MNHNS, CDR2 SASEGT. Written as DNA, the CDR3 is TGTGCCAGCAGTGAAGTGTTTGGCAGTGAGCAGTTCTTC. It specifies CASSEVFGSEQFF.

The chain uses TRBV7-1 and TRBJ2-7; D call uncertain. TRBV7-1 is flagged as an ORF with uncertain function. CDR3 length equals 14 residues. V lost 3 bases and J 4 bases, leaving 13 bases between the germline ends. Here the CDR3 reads CASSSRSGFYEQYF. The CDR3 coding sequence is TGTGCCAGCAGCTCCCGGTCCGGATTTTACGAGCAGTACTTC.

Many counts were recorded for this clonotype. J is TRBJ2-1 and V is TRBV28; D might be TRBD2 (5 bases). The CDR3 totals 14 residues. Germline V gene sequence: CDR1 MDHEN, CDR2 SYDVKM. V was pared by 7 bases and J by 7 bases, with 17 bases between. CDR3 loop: CASKISGEGNEQFF. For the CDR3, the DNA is TGTGCCAGCAAGATCAGCGGAGAAGGGAATGAGCAGTTCTTC.

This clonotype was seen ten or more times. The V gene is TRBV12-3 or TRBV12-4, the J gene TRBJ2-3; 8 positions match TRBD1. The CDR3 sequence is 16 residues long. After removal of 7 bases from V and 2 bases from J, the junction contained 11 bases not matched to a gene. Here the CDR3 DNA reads TGTGCCAGCACCCCGGACAGGGTTGGGCCCACAGATACGCAGTATTTT. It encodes CASTPDRVGPTDTQYF.

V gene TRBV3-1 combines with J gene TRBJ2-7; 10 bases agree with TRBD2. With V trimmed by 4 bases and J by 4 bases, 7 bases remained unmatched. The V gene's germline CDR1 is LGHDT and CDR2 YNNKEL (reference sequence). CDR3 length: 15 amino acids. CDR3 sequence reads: CASSPGASGSYEQYF. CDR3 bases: TGTGCCAGCAGCCCCGGCGCTAGCGGGAGTTACGAGCAGTACTTC.

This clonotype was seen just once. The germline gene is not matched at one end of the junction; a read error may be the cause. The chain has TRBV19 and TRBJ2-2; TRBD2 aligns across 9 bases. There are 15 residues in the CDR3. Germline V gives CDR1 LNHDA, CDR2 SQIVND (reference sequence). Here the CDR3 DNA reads TGTGCCAGTAGTTTTAGCGGGAGTAGCACCTGGGAGCTGCTTTTT. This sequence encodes CASSFSGSSTWELLF.

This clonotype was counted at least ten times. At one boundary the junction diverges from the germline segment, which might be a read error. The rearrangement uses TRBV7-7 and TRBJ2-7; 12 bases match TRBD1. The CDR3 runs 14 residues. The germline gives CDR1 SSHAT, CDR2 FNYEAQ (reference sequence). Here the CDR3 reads CASSNRDRGLEQYF. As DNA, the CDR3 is TGTGCTAGCAGCAACCGGGACAGGGGGCTTGAGCAGTACTTC.

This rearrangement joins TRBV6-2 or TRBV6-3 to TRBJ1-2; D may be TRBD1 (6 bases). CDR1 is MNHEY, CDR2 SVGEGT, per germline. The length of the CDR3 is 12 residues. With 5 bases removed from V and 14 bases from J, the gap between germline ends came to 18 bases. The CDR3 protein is CASSKDRLVYTF. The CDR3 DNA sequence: TGTGCCAGCAGTAAAGACAGGTTGGTCTATACCTTC.

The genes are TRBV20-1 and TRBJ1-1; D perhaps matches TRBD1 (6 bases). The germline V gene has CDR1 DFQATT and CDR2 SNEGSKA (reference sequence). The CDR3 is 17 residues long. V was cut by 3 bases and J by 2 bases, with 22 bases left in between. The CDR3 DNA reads TGCAGTGCTAGTGATCTCTTGGGGGGCCCCTCAAACACTGAAGCTTTCTTT. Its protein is CSASDLLGGPSNTEAFF.

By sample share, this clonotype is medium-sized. The CDR3 reads CASSSTGNYGYTF. CDR3 in DNA: TGTGCCAGCAGTTCGACAGGGAACTATGGCTACACCTTC. This chain connects TRBV27 to TRBJ1-2; 7 bases match TRBD1. The germline gives CDR1 MNHEY, CDR2 SMNVEV (reference sequence). This CDR3 spans 13 amino acids. The trim removed 4 bases at V and 2 bases at J, leaving 1 base unmatched.

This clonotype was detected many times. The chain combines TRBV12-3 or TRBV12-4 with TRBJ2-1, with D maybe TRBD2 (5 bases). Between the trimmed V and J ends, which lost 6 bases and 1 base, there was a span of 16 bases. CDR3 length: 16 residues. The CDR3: CASSKGGRSSYNEQFF. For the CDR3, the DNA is TGTGCCAGCAGCAAAGGAGGCAGATCTTCCTACAATGAGCAGTTCTTC.

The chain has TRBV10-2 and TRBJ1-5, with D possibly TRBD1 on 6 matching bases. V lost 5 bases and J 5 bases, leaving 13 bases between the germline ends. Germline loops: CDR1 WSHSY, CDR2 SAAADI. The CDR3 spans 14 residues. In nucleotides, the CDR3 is TGCGCCAGCAGTATGAGACCAGGGGATCAGCCCCAGCATTTT. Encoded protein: CASSMRPGDQPQHF.

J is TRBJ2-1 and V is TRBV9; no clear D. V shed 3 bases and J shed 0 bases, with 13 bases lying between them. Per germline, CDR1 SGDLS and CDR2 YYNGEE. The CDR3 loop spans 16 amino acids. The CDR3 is CASSARCISSYNEQFF. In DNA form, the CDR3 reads TGTGCCAGCAGCGCACGATGTATTAGCTCCTACAATGAGCAGTTCTTC. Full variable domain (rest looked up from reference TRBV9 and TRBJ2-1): DSGVTQTPKHLITATGQRVTLRCSPRSGDLSVYWYQQSLDQGLQFLIQYYNGEERAKGNILERFSAQQFPDLHSELNLSSLELGDSALYFCASSARCISSYNEQFFGPGTRLTVL.

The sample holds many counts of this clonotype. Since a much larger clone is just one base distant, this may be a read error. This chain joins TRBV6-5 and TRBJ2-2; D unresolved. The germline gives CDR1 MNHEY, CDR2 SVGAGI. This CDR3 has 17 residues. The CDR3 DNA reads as TGTGCCAGCGGTTACTCTCAGAGCGTAACGAACACCGGGGAGCTGTTTTTT. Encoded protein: CASGYSQSVTNTGELFF.